Below, 3 T cell receptor beta chains from the same sample are listed, as sequenced in a study of T cell repertoires in cytomegalovirus infection (dated by TCRdb to between 2018 and 2020). This sample was sequenced with an Illumina HiSeq 1500. The raw public data were reprocessed by TCRdb itself: fastp quality trimming at Q25, MiXCR clonotype calling, in-frame beta chains only. Entries that share a CDR3 protein sequence are merged under the most common genes and DNA. Across this sample there are a few hundred thousand distinct CDR3 sequences, with roughly an eighth seen only once. 8.8% of the sample is taken by the ten largest. Sequencing was performed on PBMCs. Source of these receptors: a human donor in good health (CMV status not recorded). Some clones in this sample may be carry-over from other donors' samples.

The chain couples TRBV25-1 to TRBJ2-5; either TRBD1 or TRBD2 may supply D (5 bases each). V was pared by 0 bases and J by 4 bases, with 12 bases between. This CDR3 has 15 residues. The V gene's germline CDR1 is MGHDK and CDR2 SYGVNS. The DNA of the CDR3 is TGTGCCAGCAGTGAATATACCCAGGGACGAGAGACCCAGTACTTC. Its translation: CASSEYTQGRETQYF.

This clonotype was seen more than once but under ten times. Here the CDR3 reads CASSYFQGGETQYF. CDR3 sequence (DNA): TGTGCCAGCAGTTACTTCCAGGGTGGAGAGACCCAGTACTTC. The V and J genes are TRBV6-5 and TRBJ2-5, with D tentatively TRBD1 (5 bases). The germline CDR1 and CDR2 sequences are MNHEY and SVGAGI. The germline V and J ends were trimmed by 1 base and 4 bases, with 10 bases remaining between them. CDR3 length: 14 residues.

This chain links TRBV12-3 or TRBV12-4 with TRBJ2-3; TRBD2 matches at 11 bases. Trimming removed 4 bases from V and 5 bases from J; junction bases left unmatched: 14. The CDR3 length is 18 residues. The CDR3 sequence is CASSSRTSLAGVEDTQYF. CDR3 sequence (DNA): TGTGCCAGCAGTTCCCGTACATCACTAGCGGGGGTTGAAGATACGCAGTATTTT.